This T cell receptor (beta chain) was sequenced in a study of blood T cell repertoires in COVID-19. Looking at the study overall: Material from acute and convalescent COVID-19 was sourced from the United States, Italy and Spain. Sample material is recorded as cDNA or gDNA derived from T cells, B-cell-depleted T cells, or PBMCs.

Germline lookup yields CDR1 MNHNY and CDR2 SVGAGI (reference sequence). The CDR3 sequence is 11 residues long. The ends were cut back, 7 bases at V and 6 bases at J, with 7 bases in the middle. Original methodology: From reference gene primer amplification, estimates of nucleated cell counts were derived. Profiled with immunoSEQ multiplex PCR; TCRdb holds only in-frame clones, not every one. V and J calls and clone size are copied from that table; D and trimming were computed from the DNA. The data contain approximately 250,000 clones, approximately 86% of them singletons. The sequence derives from a woman between 55 and 75 years old who had recovered from COVID-19. V is TRBV6-6 and J is TRBJ1-3; D unclear. Sample: peripheral blood. In DNA, the CDR3 is TGTGCCAGCAAAAGAGAAAACACCATATATTTT. It is translated as CASKRENTIYF.